These 12 T cell receptor beta chains share one sample of origin, sequenced in a study of type 1 and type 2 diabetes patients. The PCR template was genomic DNA. A primer set of 30 forward and 13 reverse primers amplified the CDR3. TCRdb independently ran MiXCR on the multiplex PCR reads; one entry per CDR3 protein. The table shows 250,000 to 300,000 distinct CDR3 sequences, with approximately 45% occurring only once. The specimen sequenced was peripheral blood mononuclear cells (PBMCs). The receptors were gathered from a man between 18 and 29 years old with type 2 diabetes.

V usage is TRBV12-5 and J usage is TRBJ2-3, with D hard to call. The CDR3 totals 13 residues. Trimming pared 1 base from V and 0 bases from J, leaving 2 bases between. Germline CDR1 LGHNT, CDR2 FRNRAP. This CDR3 reads CASGLDSTDTQYF. The CDR3 bases are TGTGCTAGTGGTTTGGACAGCACAGATACGCAGTATTTT. Full variable domain (remainder filled in from reference TRBV12-5 and TRBJ2-3): DARVTQTPRHKVTEMGQEVTMRCQPILGHNTVFWYRQTMMQGLELLAYFRNRAPLDDSGMPKDRFSAEMPDATLATLKIQPSEPRDSAVYFCASGLDSTDTQYFGPGTRLTVL.

The CDR3 bases are TGTGCCAGCGGGACAGCCCTCGGCTACACCTTC. Protein product: CASGTALGYTF. This chain links TRBV7-3 with TRBJ1-2; 7 bases are shared with TRBD1. CDR3 size: 11 residues. Trimming at V came to 8 bases and at J to 8 bases, leaving 5 bases not matched to a gene. The germline gives CDR1 SGHTA, CDR2 FQGTGA.

The rearrangement links TRBV5-1 to TRBJ2-7; D unclear. CDR3 size: 15 residues. Trimming took 9 bases from V and 3 from J, leaving 22 bases between them. Germline values: CDR1 SGHRS, CDR2 YFSETQ. This chain's CDR3 is CATWRTPLLDYEQYF. Here the CDR3 DNA reads TGCGCCACCTGGAGAACGCCCCTTTTAGACTACGAGCAGTACTTC.

This clonotype was found a few times. The chain recombines TRBV15 with TRBJ2-1; no reliable D call. The CDR3 loop spans 12 amino acids. Germline-derived CDR1 and CDR2 are LNHNV and YYDKDF (reference sequence). Trimming removed 0 bases at V and 7 bases at J, with 4 bases between. CDR3 in amino acids: CATSRDFNEQFF. The CDR3 nucleotides read TGTGCCACCAGCAGAGATTTTAATGAGCAGTTCTTC.

The rearrangement links TRBV29-1 to TRBJ2-7; maybe TRBD1 (6 bases). The V gene lost 6 bases and the J gene lost 4 bases, with 19 bases spanning the gap. The germline CDR1 and CDR2 sequences are SQVTM and ANQGSEA. The CDR3 runs 14 residues. The CDR3 sequence: CSVGAGTPGYEQYF. The CDR3 DNA follows: TGCAGCGTCGGGGCCGGGACACCGGGTTACGAGCAGTACTTC.

The V call is TRBV7-9, the J call TRBJ2-2; no clear D. Trimming removed 5 bases at V and 3 bases at J, with 13 bases between. CDR1 is SEHNR and CDR2 is FQNEAQ in the germline V gene (reference sequence). The CDR3 has 15 amino acids. The chain's CDR3 is CASSLSSEYTGELFF. The CDR3 DNA is TGTGCCAGCAGCCTCAGTTCAGAATACACCGGGGAGCTGTTTTTT.

This clonotype was counted only a few times. The J gene is TRBJ1-2, the V gene TRBV7-2; 10 bases line up with TRBD1. The V and J ends lost 5 bases and 8 bases, in that order; junction bases with no gene match: 8. CDR1 is SGHTA, CDR2 FQGNSA, per germline. This CDR3 comprises 14 residues. CDR3 sequence (DNA): TGTGCCAGCAGCCTAGACAGGGGGCCGGGGGGCTACACCTTC. This sequence encodes CASSLDRGPGGYTF.

The sample holds a few counts of this clonotype. V gene TRBV15 combines with J gene TRBJ1-2, with a tentative D call TRBD1 (6 bases). The CDR3 has 14 amino acids. V shed 4 bases and J shed 6 bases, with 15 bases lying between them. In germline, CDR1 is LNHNV, CDR2 YYDKDF (reference sequence). The DNA of the CDR3 is TGTGCCACCAGCAATTTTTACAGGGAGGATGGCTACACCTTC. It specifies CATSNFYREDGYTF.

The chain recombines TRBV9 with TRBJ2-6; TRBD1 is a possible D gene (6 bases). Germline V gene sequence: CDR1 SGDLS, CDR2 YYNGEE. Deletions cut 4 bases from V and 3 bases from J, with 14 bases between. The CDR3 spans 16 residues. CDR3 nucleotides: TGTGCCAGCAGCCCCTCCGGACAGCGTGGGGCCAACGTCCTGACTTTC. Its protein product is CASSPSGQRGANVLTF.

The genes are TRBV25-1 and TRBJ1-1; the match to TRBD1 covers 10 bases. The ends lost 10 bases at V and 0 bases at J; junction bases unmatched: 11. Germline CDR1 and CDR2: MGHDK and SYGVNS. There are 16 residues in the CDR3. CDR3 coding DNA: TGTGCCACCGTGGGACAGGGGACGGGCATGAACACTGAAGCTTTCTTT. Its protein product is CATVGQGTGMNTEAFF.

The chain is built from TRBV29-1 and TRBJ2-7, with D possibly TRBD1 on 6 matching bases. The CDR3 is made up of 12 amino acids. Per the germline V gene, CDR1 is SQVTM and CDR2 is ANQGSEA. V lost 6 bases to trimming and J lost 3 bases, with 12 bases between them. The chain's CDR3 is CSVTDSNYEQYF. The CDR3 DNA sequence: TGCAGCGTGACGGACAGTAACTACGAGCAGTACTTC.

As for this clonotype: A read error may account for a junction end that differs from germline. The rearrangement joins TRBV5-1 to TRBJ2-1; 9 bases fit TRBD2. CDR1 and CDR2 from the germline V gene are SGHRS and YFSETQ. CDR3 size: 11 residues. As DNA, the CDR3 is TGTGCCAGCCTAGCGGGGAATGAGCAGTTCTTC. This sequence encodes CASLAGNEQFF.